A single sample gave rise to the 8 T cell receptor beta chains below, sequenced in a study of blood T cell repertoires in COVID-19. Libraries were prepared by immunoSEQ multiplex PCR; TCRdb keeps only in-frame clonotypes and omits some of them. The sample records 250,000 to 300,000 clones, roughly 88% being singletons. Material for sequencing was peripheral blood. All receptors derive from a young woman with active or convalescent COVID-19.

CDR3 DNA sequence: TGTGCCAGCAGCGTAAGCAATACCGGGGAGCTGTTTTTT. This codes for CASSVSNTGELFF. V usage is TRBV9 and J usage is TRBJ2-2; no firm D call. The germline V and J ends were trimmed by 1 base and 5 bases, with 6 bases remaining between them. The CDR3 length is 13 residues. From germline, CDR1 is SGDLS and CDR2 YYNGEE.

J is TRBJ1-4 and V is TRBV9; 8 nucleotides match TRBD1. CDR3 length: 15 residues. Germline CDR1 is SGDLS and CDR2 is YYNGEE. With 3 bases clipped from V and 4 bases from J, the junction kept 5 bases outside the gene matches. The DNA of the CDR3 is TGTGCCAGCAGCGATGGACAGGGTGGTAATGAAAAACTGTTTTTT. Translated, it gives CASSDGQGGNEKLFF.

This clone was seen a handful of times. The V call is TRBV5-1, the J call TRBJ2-5; maybe TRBD1 (5 bases). Trimming removed 3 bases from V and 3 bases from J, with 12 bases in between. Germline V gene lookup returns CDR1 SGHRS and CDR2 YFSETQ. The CDR3 spans 14 residues. CDR3 amino acids: CASSSSQGEETQYF. For the CDR3, the DNA is TGCGCCAGCAGCTCCTCGCAGGGCGAAGAGACCCAGTACTTC.

This clone is a singleton in its sample. V and J are TRBV6-5 and TRBJ1-6, with 9 bases identical to TRBD1. CDR3 length: 13 amino acids. Trimming at V came to 10 bases and at J to 14 bases, leaving 12 bases not matched to a gene. Looked up from germline, CDR1 is MNHEY and CDR2 is SVGAGI. CDR3 sequence reads: CATWDRVGGALHF. The CDR3 nucleotides are TGTGCCACCTGGGACAGGGTTGGAGGGGCCCTCCACTTT.

This clone has more than one count but fewer than ten. This chain uses TRBV28 with TRBJ1-3; unclear D gene. This CDR3 has 15 amino acids. CDR1 is MDHEN, CDR2 SYDVKM, per germline. Deletions cut 4 bases from V and 1 base from J, with 11 bases between. Written as DNA, the CDR3 is TGTGCCAGCAGTTCTCCTCGCGGGTCTGGAAACACCATATATTTT. This translates into CASSSPRGSGNTIYF.

This clone was observed a few times. This chain connects TRBV21-1 to TRBJ2-3; the table's TRBD2 call for D was not verified on the DNA. TRBV21-1 is a listed pseudogene. The CDR3 is 17 residues long. CDR3 sequence: CASTLVAGRESTDTQYF. The CDR3 DNA follows: TGTGCCAGCACGTTAGTGGCCGGACGGGAAAGCACAGATACGCAGTATTTT.

The rearrangement joins TRBV5-1 to TRBJ2-7; D is uncertain. The V gene's germline CDR1 is SGHRS and CDR2 YFSETQ. The V gene lost 4 bases and the J gene lost 0 bases, with 8 bases spanning the gap. The CDR3 has 13 amino acids. The CDR3 here is CASSVTASYEQYF. CDR3 nucleotide sequence: TGCGCCAGCAGCGTTACAGCCTCCTACGAGCAGTACTTC.

This sequence joins TRBV18 and TRBJ2-5, with 7 bases that match TRBD2. V was pared by 4 bases and J by 4 bases, with 6 bases of the junction left unmatched. There are 14 residues in the CDR3. Looked up from germline, CDR1 is KGHSH and CDR2 is LQKENI. Written as DNA, the CDR3 is TGTGCCAGCTCACGGGGAGGGGCAGGAGAGACCCAGTACTTC. This encodes CASSRGGAGETQYF.